This T cell receptor (beta chain) originates from a study of blood T cells in healthy people across ages. A J-beta primer mix and a sample-barcoded 5' primer were used in a second PCR of roughly 6 to 11 cycles. TCRdb recomputed calls from the 5' RACE reads with MiXCR, one row per CDR3 protein. The sample yields about 1 million distinct CDR3 sequences, more than 35% seen once. Germline assignment: CDR1 MNHEY and CDR2 SMNVEV (reference sequence). The CDR3 runs 16 residues. V lost 7 bases and J lost 7; bases outside the gene matches: 15. The rearrangement links TRBV27 to TRBJ2-1, with 8 bases aligning to TRBD2. This receptor was identified in a woman aged 55-75 years in good health. Sequenced sample: blood. DNA for the CDR3: TGTGCCAGCACCGAAATTAGCGGGAAGGGATGGAATGAGCAGTTCTTC. It is translated as CASTEISGKGWNEQFF.